The source of this T cell receptor beta chain is a study of CD8+CD57+ T cells in acquired aplastic anemia. Study background: Sorted CD4+ and CD8+ cell DNA averaged around 3.5 ug. For CD4+ cells, healthy donors had an average of about 11 million reads. Study-wide results and caveats: Patients versus controls showed no significant CD8+ Simpson's diversity difference.

This CDR3 region has 15 residues. CDR1 and CDR2 (germline): SNHLY, FYNNEI. Trimming removed 4 bases from V and 1 base from J, with 11 bases in between. About this clonotype itself: Its antigen remains unknown.

Genomic DNA served as template for TCR beta VDJ and CDR3 profiling. TCRdb used MiXCR to reprocess the reads, holding one entry per CDR3 protein. The table has about 81,000 distinct CDR3 sequences, over 35% seen once. J is TRBJ1-5 and V is TRBV2, with D maybe TRBD1 (5 bases). The source is a human donor in good health, serving as a control. The material sequenced was sorted CD4+, CD8+, or CD8+CD57+ T cells (not recorded which) from PBMCs. CDR3 DNA: TGTGCCAGCAGTGTGGTCAGGGAGAGCAATCAGCCCCAGCATTTT. The encoded protein is CASSVVRESNQPQHF. Filled out from reference TRBV2 and TRBJ1-5, the complete variable domain reads EPEVTQTPSHQVTQMGQEVILRCVPISNHLYFYWYRQILGQKVEFLVSFYNNEISEKSEIFDDQFSVERPDGSNFTLKIRSTKLEDSAMYFCASSVVRESNQPQHFGDGTRLSIL.